The 18 T cell receptor beta chains in this list originate from one sample, sequenced in a study of tumor and adjacent non-tumor tissue in lung cancer. TCRbeta libraries were built with three rounds of nested PCR, modified from ARM-PCR. TCRdb processed the multiplex PCR reads anew with MiXCR; each CDR3 protein has one entry. The table records 60,000 to 90,000 distinct CDR3 sequences, around four fifths of them present only once. No cell sorting was done before RNA was extracted from the tissue. The sample taken for sequencing was lung tumor tissue. These receptor sequences come from a woman in her forties or fifties with non-small cell lung cancer.

Turning to this clonotype: An end of the junction does not agree with germline; a read error may underlie this. The rearrangement joins TRBV20-1 to TRBJ2-5, with 15 bases that match TRBD2. The CDR3 spans 22 residues. Per the germline V gene, CDR1 is DFQATT and CDR2 is SNEGSKA (reference sequence). The CDR3 loop reads CSTRVPCRIPGLAGGPVETQYF. The DNA for the CDR3 is TGCAGTACTAGAGTCCCTTGCCGGATCCCAGGACTAGCGGGAGGGCCCGTTGAGACCCAGTACTTC.

This clonotype was observed a handful of times. The V call is TRBV20-1, the J call TRBJ2-3; TRBD2 agrees at 8 bases. The CDR3 sequence is 15 residues long. Germline V gene sequence: CDR1 DFQATT, CDR2 SNEGSKA (reference sequence). V lost 6 bases and J lost 4; bases outside the gene matches: 12. CDR3 sequence (DNA): TGCAGTGCCTATCCGGGACTAGGGGATCCAGATACGCAGTATTTT. Its protein product is CSAYPGLGDPDTQYF.

With respect to this clonotype: This could be a read error, since a much larger clone is one nucleotide away. The chain has TRBV2 and TRBJ2-7; D perhaps matches TRBD2 (5 bases). Trimming removed 1 base at V and 3 bases at J, with 13 bases between. Germline V gene lookup returns CDR1 SNHLY and CDR2 FYNNEI. CDR3 length equals 15 residues. CDR3 sequence: CASSEEAVGGYEQYF. CDR3 coding DNA: TGTGCCAGCAGTGAAGAGGCGGTAGGAGGCTACGAGCAGTACTTC.

The chain couples TRBV5-4 to TRBJ1-2; 7 bases align to TRBD1. The ends lost 1 base at V and 10 bases at J; junction bases unmatched: 10. The CDR3 spans 14 residues. Germline CDR1 SGHNT, CDR2 YYREEE (reference sequence). CDR3: CASSLWDRREDYTF. The CDR3, as DNA: TGTGCCAGCAGCTTGTGGGACAGACGGGAAGACTACACCTTC.

In the case of this clonotype: At one boundary the junction diverges from the germline segment, which might be a read error. This sequence joins TRBV11-2 and TRBJ2-7; 9 bases map to TRBD1. Germline V gives CDR1 SGHAT, CDR2 FQNNGV. The CDR3 is 15 residues long. CDR3 coding DNA: TGTGCCAGCAGCATAGGGACAGGGCGCACCTACGAGCAGTATTTC. This sequence encodes CASSIGTGRTYEQYF.

Details on this clonotype: Compared with germline, one end of the junction differs, possibly owing to a read error. This chain connects TRBV4-2 to TRBJ1-2; no reliable D call. Per the germline V gene, CDR1 is LGHNA and CDR2 is YNFKEQ. The CDR3 spans 12 residues. CDR3 protein: CASSHQRYGNTF. CDR3 bases: TGTGCCAGCAGCCATCAGCGTTATGGCAACACCTTC.

Of note for this clonotype: Germline and junction disagree at one end, which may indicate a read error. This chain uses TRBV29-1 with TRBJ2-1; 10 nucleotides line up with TRBD2. Germline V CDR1 and CDR2: SQVTM, ANQGSEA. The CDR3 is 13 amino acids. The CDR3 DNA reads TGCAGCACCAAGAAGCGGGAGGGAGGTAAGCAATTCTTC. It translates to CSTKKREGGKQFF.

In DNA form, the CDR3 reads TGTGCCAGCAGGAGGGACGAAAATAGTGAAAAACTGTTTTTT. Its protein product is CASRRDENSEKLFF. This chain joins TRBV12-3 or TRBV12-4 and TRBJ1-4; TRBD1 might be the D (5 bases). V was trimmed by 6 bases and J by 7 bases, leaving 15 bases between them. The CDR3 consists of 14 residues.

A remark on this clonotype: Relative to the germline gene, one junction end is altered; a read error may explain this. V usage is TRBV4-1 and J usage is TRBJ2-1; weak D call: TRBD2 (6 bases). Germline CDR1 MGHRA, CDR2 YSYEKL. CDR3 length: 15 residues. CDR3 nucleotides: TGCGCCGGCAGCCAAGATACGGGGTTTAGCGGAGAGCAATTCTTC. It specifies CAGSQDTGFSGEQFF.

This chain uses TRBV20-1 with TRBJ2-7; D possibly corresponds to TRBD1 (6 bases). Trimming removed 6 bases from V and 3 bases from J, with 15 bases in between. The CDR3 runs to 13 residues. CDR1 and CDR2 from the germline V gene are DFQATT and SNEGSKA (reference sequence). CDR3 amino acids: CSARRTVYYEQYF. CDR3 nucleotide sequence: TGCAGTGCCCGAAGGACAGTCTACTACGAGCAGTACTTC.

To note about this clonotype: This could be a read error, since a much larger clone is one nucleotide away. This rearrangement joins TRBV10-3 to TRBJ2-1, with D perhaps TRBD2 (7 bases). Germline V gene sequence: CDR1 ENHRY, CDR2 SYGVKD. The CDR3 consists of 15 residues. DNA for the CDR3: TGTGCCGTCAGCGCTCGGACAGCGGGGTACAATGAGCAGTTCTTC. Amino acids: CAVSARTAGYNEQFF.

The chain joins TRBV4-1 to TRBJ2-3; D is ambiguous. Germline assignment: CDR1 MGHRA and CDR2 YSYEKL. The CDR3 runs 14 residues. This CDR3 reads CTNSQVGSTDTQYF. In DNA form, the CDR3 reads TGCACCAACAGCCAAGTCGGAAGCACAGATACGCAGTATTTT.

The rearrangement uses TRBV20-1 and TRBJ1-6, with D possibly TRBD1 on 6 matching bases. V lost 7 bases and J 11 bases, leaving 15 bases between the germline ends. The germline V gene has CDR1 DFQATT and CDR2 SNEGSKA (reference sequence). The CDR3 length is 12 residues. The CDR3 loop is CSVTLQGPPLHF. CDR3 coding DNA: TGCAGTGTTACCCTACAGGGTCCACCCCTCCACTTT.

The chain combines TRBV29-1 with TRBJ1-4; D remains ambiguous. CDR1 and CDR2 from the germline V gene are SQVTM and ANQGSEA. The germline V and J ends were trimmed by 5 bases and 6 bases, with 4 bases remaining between them. CDR3 length: 10 residues. The DNA for the CDR3 is TGCAGCGTTTTAGATGAAAAACTGTTTTTT. It is translated as CSVLDEKLFF.

The J gene is TRBJ2-7, the V gene TRBV28; D is possibly TRBD2 (6 bases). CDR3 length: 16 residues. With 9 bases removed from V and 0 bases from J, the gap between germline ends came to 21 bases. Looked up from germline, CDR1 is MDHEN and CDR2 is SYDVKM. DNA for the CDR3: TGTGCCAGGAGCTCCCACGGGGGAGGTACCTCCTACGAGCAGTACTTC. It yields the protein CARSSHGGGTSYEQYF.

With regard to this clonotype: This could be a read error, since a much larger clone is one nucleotide away. The V call is TRBV30, the J call TRBJ1-1; 8 bases match TRBD1. This CDR3 has 14 residues. The trim removed 4 bases at V and 0 bases at J, leaving 4 bases unmatched. The V gene's germline CDR1 is GTSNPN and CDR2 SVGIG (reference sequence). The CDR3 region is CAWNRTGLNTEAFF. CDR3 DNA: TGTGCCTGGAACAGGACAGGGCTGAACACTGAAGCTTTCTTT.

CDR3 bases: TGCGCCAGCAGCTCGAGACCCCCGGGACTGCTAGGAACAGATACGCAGTATTTT. Its protein product is CASSSRPPGLLGTDTQYF. The V and J genes are TRBV5-1 and TRBJ2-3; TRBD2 is a possible D gene (6 bases). The CDR3 has 18 amino acids. Germline V gives CDR1 SGHRS, CDR2 YFSETQ. The ends were cut back, 3 bases at V and 3 bases at J, with 23 bases in the middle.

About this clonotype itself: The CDR3 end shows no conserved phenylalanine or tryptophan, and so a read error is likely. The chain employs TRBV6-5 and TRBJ2-1; TRBD1 matches at 7 bases. CDR3 length equals 15 residues. CDR1 and CDR2 (germline): MNHEY, SVGAGI. CDR3 in amino acids: CASSYRRDRPNEQFI. The CDR3 DNA follows: TGTGCCAGTAGTTACCGCAGGGACAGACCCAATGAGCAGTTCATC.